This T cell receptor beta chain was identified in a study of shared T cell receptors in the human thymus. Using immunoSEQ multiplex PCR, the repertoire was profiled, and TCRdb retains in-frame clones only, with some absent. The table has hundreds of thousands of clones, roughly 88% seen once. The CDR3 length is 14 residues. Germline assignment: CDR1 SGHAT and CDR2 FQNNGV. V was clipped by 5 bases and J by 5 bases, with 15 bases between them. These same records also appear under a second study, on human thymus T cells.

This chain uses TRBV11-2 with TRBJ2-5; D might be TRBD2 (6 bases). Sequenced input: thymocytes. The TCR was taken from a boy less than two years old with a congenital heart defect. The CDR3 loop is CASSTTPEGETQYF. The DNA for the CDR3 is TGTGCCAGCAGCACGACCCCGGAGGGGGAGACCCAGTACTTC.